The clone carrying this T cell receptor (beta chain) was recorded only once. How the authors handled the data: Reference gene primer amplification gave nucleated cell count estimates. The method was immunoSEQ multiplex PCR; TCRdb's version includes in-frame clones alone and lacks a portion of them. V, J and clone size reflect that table, while D and trimming were determined from the DNA. The sample contains roughly 190,000 clones, just under 85% of which appear only once. The data belong to a study of blood T cell repertoires in COVID-19. Study details: Specimens from acute and convalescent COVID-19 originated in the United States, Italy and Spain. PBMCs, B-cell-depleted T cells, or T cells were the source of the cDNA or gDNA that made up the material.

V dropped 3 bases and J dropped 9; count of bases not matched to a gene: 3. The CDR3 extends over 13 amino acids. The germline gives CDR1 LGHNA, CDR2 YNFKEQ. This receptor was taken from a woman in her 70s with active or convalescent COVID-19. The sample taken for sequencing was peripheral blood. The chain uses TRBV4-2 and TRBJ2-1, with 9 bases that match TRBD2. Here the CDR3 DNA reads TGTGCCAGCAGCCAGATGACTAGCGGTGAGCAGTTCTTC. It codes for CASSQMTSGEQFF.